The following is a T cell receptor beta chain sequence with its context. Compared with germline, one end of the junction differs, possibly owing to a read error. The data are from a study of T cells in Graves' hyperthyroidism and ophthalmopathy. Amplification yielded TCR beta CDR3 regions, with RNA transcripts as the source. Carried out on the TCR CDR3, a first-round RT-PCR used the HTBI primer set. Each CDR3 protein is one row after TCRdb ran MiXCR on the multiplex PCR reads. The table has fewer than 350,000 distinct CDR3 sequences, around a sixth seen once. This CDR3 is built from 16 residues. Looked up from germline, CDR1 is MNHNS and CDR2 is SASEGT.

This clonotype was obtained from a woman in her forties with Graves' ophthalmopathy. V is TRBV6-1 and J is TRBJ2-2; TRBD2 agrees at 8 bases. Sequenced input: blood. The DNA of the CDR3 is TGTGCCAGCAGGGGATTAGCGGGATTAGCTTCCGGGGAGCTGTCTTTT. Translated: CASRGLAGLASGELSF.